These T cell receptor beta chains were read from a single sample in a study of response to subunit inactivated influenza vaccine. Via MiXCR, TCRdb re-called the RT-PCR reads, giving one row per CDR3 protein. In the table there are roughly 790,000 distinct CDR3 sequences, 21% of which are singletons. The specimen comprised PBMCs from blood, sampled roughly 5 days after vaccination. The receptor source for this set is a man in his forties or fifties who received an inactivated influenza vaccine. The CDR3 runs from the conserved cysteine through the conserved F or W. Fields, in order: clone size, D gene, V gene, J gene, CDR3 protein, CDR3 DNA. D genes are given only for firm matches. Only part of the rows carry a size: once, few, many, or a class if the clone is expanded.

many	.	TRBV18	TRBJ1-4	CASSLDTNEKLFF	TGTGCCAGCTCACTAGATACAAATGAAAAACTGTTTTTT
few	.	TRBV3-1	TRBJ2-5	CASSQDQRTQYF	TGTGCCAGCAGCCAAGACCAGCGGACCCAGTACTTC
few	.	TRBV11-2	TRBJ2-7	CASSASQVSEQYF	TGTGCCAGCAGCGCCTCACAGGTTTCCGAGCAGTACTTC
many	TRBD2	TRBV24-1	TRBJ2-3	CATSDLRGDTDTQYF	TGTGCCACCAGTGATCTGCGGGGGGACACAGATACGCAGTATTTT
.	TRBD2	TRBV5-1	TRBJ2-7	CASSWEGETYEQYF	TGCGCCAGCAGCTGGGAGGGCGAGACCTACGAGCAGTACTTC
.	.	TRBV5-1	TRBJ2-7	CASSLAPGTYEQYF	TGCGCCAGCAGCTTGGCCCCAGGGACCTACGAGCAGTACTTC
many	.	TRBV7-2	TRBJ1-3	CASSPRGRNTIYF	TGTGCCAGCAGCCCCCGCGGCCGAAACACCATATATTTT
.	.	TRBV12-3/TRBV12-4	TRBJ2-1	CASSLSGFDEQFF	TGTGCCAGCAGTCTCTCCGGGTTCGATGAGCAGTTCTTC
few	.	TRBV10-3	TRBJ2-1	CAISESRETDSYNEQFF	TGTGCCATCAGTGAGTCTAGGGAGACGGATTCCTACAATGAGCAGTTCTTC
.	.	TRBV6-5	TRBJ1-1	CASSYRGMNTEAFF	TGTGCCAGCAGTTACCGGGGGATGAACACTGAAGCTTTCTTT